These 17 T cell receptor beta chains originate from one sample sequenced in a study of T cell responses to AZD1222 COVID-19 vaccine. The assay was immunoSEQ multiplex PCR, and TCRdb's table has in-frame clones only and misses some. The sample lists more than 85,000 clones; about nine tenths were seen once. Here the sequenced sample was peripheral blood, taken 28 days after the second AZD1222 dose. These receptors all stem from an adult who received the AZD1222 COVID-19 vaccine.

The gene calls are TRBV5-4 and TRBJ1-2; 10 nucleotides agree with TRBD1. Germline loops: CDR1 SGHNT, CDR2 YYREEE (reference sequence). This CDR3 is 15 amino acids long. Losses at the gene ends were 4 bases for V and 4 bases for J; bases not matched to a gene: 7. The CDR3 loop is CASSRRQGAPYGYTF. In DNA form, the CDR3 reads TGTGCCAGCAGCCGCAGACAGGGGGCTCCCTATGGCTACACCTTC.

The chain recombines TRBV9 with TRBJ1-1; no definite D call. Germline loops: CDR1 SGDLS, CDR2 YYNGEE. The CDR3 runs 12 residues. Between the trimmed V and J ends, which lost 2 bases and 3 bases, there was a span of 5 bases. The CDR3 spells CASSVGDTEAFF. The CDR3 DNA reads TGTGCCAGCAGCGTTGGGGACACTGAAGCTTTCTTT. Based on the CDR3 plus reference TRBV9 and TRBJ1-1, the full variable domain is DSGVTQTPKHLITATGQRVTLRCSPRSGDLSVYWYQQSLDQGLQFLIQYYNGEERAKGNILERFSAQQFPDLHSELNLSSLELGDSALYFCASSVGDTEAFFGQGTRLTVV.

The chain is built from TRBV6-1 and TRBJ2-4, with 8 bases fitting TRBD1. V was clipped by 2 bases and J by 1 base; unmatched bases: 4. CDR1 and CDR2 (germline): MNHNS, SASEGT. This CDR3 spans 16 amino acids. As DNA, the CDR3 is TGTGCCAGCAGTGAACCAGGGGGCTGGGCCAAAAACATTCAGTACTTC. This codes for CASSEPGGWAKNIQYF.

V and J are TRBV4-1 and TRBJ2-3; D uncertain. CDR1 is MGHRA, CDR2 YSYEKL, per germline. With 1 base removed from V and 2 bases from J, the gap between germline ends came to 7 bases. This CDR3 comprises 14 residues. The CDR3 coding sequence is TGCGCCAGCAGCCAAGTTAGAGACACAGATACGCAGTATTTT. Translated: CASSQVRDTDTQYF.

The V gene is TRBV3-1 (or the pseudogene TRBV3-2), the J gene TRBJ1-1, with D tentatively TRBD1 (5 bases). The CDR3 runs to 15 residues. Trimming removed 1 base at V and 5 bases at J, with 14 bases between. The germline V gene encodes CDR1 LGHDT and CDR2 YNNKEL (reference sequence). CDR3 bases: TGTGCCAGCAGCCAAGGACAGCCCCGAGGTACTGAAGCTTTCTTT. Amino acids: CASSQGQPRGTEAFF.

This clone was observed once. This chain links TRBV7-9 with TRBJ2-5; no clear D. Germline loops: CDR1 SEHNR, CDR2 FQNEAQ (reference sequence). CDR3 length: 13 amino acids. V lost 8 bases and J 3 bases, leaving 13 bases between the germline ends. The CDR3 nucleotides are TGTGCCAGCTCTACCTGGAACAAAGAGACCCAGTACTTC. Protein product: CASSTWNKETQYF.

The rearrangement joins TRBV2 to TRBJ1-5, with 7 positions matching TRBD1. The CDR3 sequence is 16 residues long. The J segment lost 2 bases and the V segment lost 6 bases, leaving 10 bases of the junction unmatched. In germline, CDR1 is SNHLY, CDR2 FYNNEI. CDR3 residues: CASSGITGTGNQPQHF. Written as DNA, the CDR3 is TGTGCCAGCAGCGGCATTACCGGGACAGGCAATCAGCCCCAGCATTTT. The entire variable domain, with the rest obtained from reference TRBV2 and TRBJ1-5, is as follows: EPEVTQTPSHQVTQMGQEVILRCVPISNHLYFYWYRQILGQKVEFLVSFYNNEISEKSEIFDDQFSVERPDGSNFTLKIRSTKLEDSAMYFCASSGITGTGNQPQHFGDGTRLSIL.

This chain uses TRBV18 with TRBJ2-7; D possibly corresponds to TRBD1 (5 bases). The CDR3 extends over 12 amino acids. The V end lost 4 bases, the J end lost 1 base, and 5 bases lay between the germline ends. Germline-derived CDR1 and CDR2 are KGHSH and LQKENI. CDR3: CASSQGSYEQYF. Here the CDR3 DNA reads TGTGCCAGCTCACAGGGGTCCTACGAGCAGTACTTC.

V is TRBV4-1 and J is TRBJ2-1; 13 bases map to TRBD2. Germline V gene data show CDR1 as MGHRA and CDR2 as YSYEKL. The V gene end was trimmed by 4 bases and the J gene end by 0 bases; junction bases not matched to a gene: 6. This CDR3 has 18 amino acids. CDR3 bases: TGCGCCAGCAGCCGAGGACTAGCGGGGGTCAGCTCCTACAATGAGCAGTTCTTC. Translating gives CASSRGLAGVSSYNEQFF.

The chain couples TRBV7-3 to TRBJ2-3; D remains ambiguous. CDR3 length: 13 amino acids. Germline V gives CDR1 SGHTA, CDR2 FQGTGA. Trimming took off 5 bases at V and 5 bases at J, with 11 bases between the two ends. CDR3 loop: CASSLLLQDTQYF. Written as DNA, the CDR3 is TGTGCCAGCAGCCTCTTACTCCAAGATACGCAGTATTTT.

This sequence joins TRBV11-1 and TRBJ1-1, with unresolved D. The germline gives CDR1 SGHAT, CDR2 FQDESV (reference sequence). The CDR3 totals 13 residues. V gave up 10 bases and J gave up 1 base, with 13 bases separating them. CDR3 in amino acids: CATRMRGNTEAFF. In DNA form, the CDR3 reads TGTGCCACCCGGATGAGAGGGAACACTGAAGCTTTCTTT.

This clone has a handful of counts. Here the CDR3 reads CASSLTGAYEQYF. The CDR3 bases are TGTGCCAGCAGTTTGACAGGGGCCTACGAGCAGTACTTC. The chain has TRBV6-2 or TRBV6-3 and TRBJ2-7; 8 nucleotides align to TRBD1. The CDR3 has 13 residues. Trimming cost V 4 bases and J 2 bases; bases outside gene matches: 1. Germline V gene data show CDR1 as MNHEY and CDR2 as SVGEGT.

The V and J genes are TRBV5-1 and TRBJ2-2, with D perhaps matching TRBD2 (5 bases). V lost 4 bases and J 5 bases, leaving 9 bases between the germline ends. Germline CDR1 SGHRS, CDR2 YFSETQ. The CDR3 consists of 13 residues. CDR3 in amino acids: CASSGGWTGELFF. The DNA for the CDR3 is TGCGCCAGCAGCGGCGGGTGGACCGGGGAGCTGTTTTTT.

This clone was seen once. This rearrangement joins TRBV11-2 to TRBJ1-1; D is perhaps TRBD1 (6 bases). Trimming removed 0 bases from V and 7 bases from J, with 12 bases in between. The V gene's germline CDR1 is SGHAT and CDR2 FQNNGV. This CDR3 region has 14 residues. CDR3 coding DNA: TGTGCCAGCAGCTTAGATCTGGGGGCCCTTGAAGCTTTCTTT. It encodes CASSLDLGALEAFF.

V usage is TRBV7-2 and J usage is TRBJ1-2; 8 bases map to TRBD1. Germline V lookup: CDR1 SGHTA, CDR2 FQGNSA. The CDR3 has 16 residues. V trimming: 2 bases; J trimming: 4 bases; junction bases outside the gene matches: 9. The DNA for the CDR3 is TGTGCCAGCAGCTTAAGGACAGGGACTCCATTCTATGGCTACACCTTC. It translates to CASSLRTGTPFYGYTF.

The DNA of the CDR3 is TGTGCCAGCAGTCCTACGGGTAGCCGCACAGATACGCAGTATTTT. It is translated as CASSPTGSRTDTQYF. The chain recombines TRBV5-4 with TRBJ2-3, with unresolved D. Per the germline V gene, CDR1 is SGHNT and CDR2 is YYREEE (reference sequence). CDR3 length: 15 amino acids. The germline V and J ends were trimmed by 5 bases and 1 base, with 14 bases remaining between them. Variable domain in full (rest from reference TRBV5-4 and TRBJ2-3): ETGVTQSPTHLIKTRGQQVTLRCSSQSGHNTVSWYQQALGQGPQFIFQYYREEENGRGNFPPRFSGLQFPNYSSELNVNALELDDSALYLCASSPTGSRTDTQYFGPGTRLTVL.

V usage is TRBV5-1 and J usage is TRBJ1-2, with D possibly matching TRBD1 (5 bases). CDR3 length equals 15 residues. Germline values: CDR1 SGHRS, CDR2 YFSETQ. Trimming removed 0 bases from V and 4 bases from J, with 13 bases in between. CDR3 sequence (DNA): TGCGCCAGCAGCTTGGAGGGACGGACCATCTATGGCTACACCTTC. This sequence encodes CASSLEGRTIYGYTF.